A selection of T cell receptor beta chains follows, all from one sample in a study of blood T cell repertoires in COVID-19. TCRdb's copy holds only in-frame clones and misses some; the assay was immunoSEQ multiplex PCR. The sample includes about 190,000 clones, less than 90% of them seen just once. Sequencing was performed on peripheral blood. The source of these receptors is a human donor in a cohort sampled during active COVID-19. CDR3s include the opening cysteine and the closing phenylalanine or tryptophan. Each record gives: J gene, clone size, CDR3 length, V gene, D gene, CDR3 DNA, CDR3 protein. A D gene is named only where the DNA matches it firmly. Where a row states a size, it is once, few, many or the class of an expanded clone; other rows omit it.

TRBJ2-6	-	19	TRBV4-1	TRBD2	TGCGCCAGCAGCAACCTCTTGCTAGCGGGAGGAGGAGGGGCCAACGTCCTGACTTTC	CASSNLLLAGGGGANVLTF
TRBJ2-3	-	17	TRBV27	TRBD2	TGTGCCAGCAGTCCTATCCGACTAGCGGGGGATGCAGATACGCAGTATTTT	CASSPIRLAGDADTQYF
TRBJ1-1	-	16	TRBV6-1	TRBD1	TGTGCCAGCAGTGAAACGGGGACAGGCGATTCTACGGGAGCTTTCTTT	CASSETGTGDSTGAFF
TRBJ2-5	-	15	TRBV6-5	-	TGTGCCAGCAGTACTCTATCATCAGGGAGGGAGACCCAGTACTTC	CASSTLSSGRETQYF
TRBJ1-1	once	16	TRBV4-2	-	TGTGCCAGCCGGACTTCAGGCTGGGAGAGTAACACTGAAGCTTTCTTT	CASRTSGWESNTEAFF
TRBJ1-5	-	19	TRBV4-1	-	TGCGCCAGCAGCCAAGAAGCGCCAAGGCGGACAGAAAGAAATCAGCCCCAGCATTTT	CASSQEAPRRTERNQPQHF
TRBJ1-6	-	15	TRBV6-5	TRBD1	TGTGCCAGCAGCCTCGACAGGGGGCTTAATTCACCCCTCCACTTT	CASSLDRGLNSPLHF
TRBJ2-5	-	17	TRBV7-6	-	TGTGCCATCCTCCCTTCCACCTCCCCGGGGGACGAAGAGACCCAGTACTTC	CAILPSTSPGDEETQYF
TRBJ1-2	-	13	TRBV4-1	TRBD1	TGCGCCAGCAGCCAACAGACAGGGGGTGGCTACACCTTC	CASSQQTGGGYTF
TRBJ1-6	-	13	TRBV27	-	TGTGCCAGCAGTGAGTCTGTTTTAGCCCCCCTCCACTTT	CASSESVLAPLHF
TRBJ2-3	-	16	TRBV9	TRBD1	TGTGCCAGCAGCCCCCACAGACAGGGACGAACAGATACGCAGTATTTT	CASSPHRQGRTDTQYF
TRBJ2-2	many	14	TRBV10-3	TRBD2	TGTGCCATCGGACTAGCGGAGAACACCGGGGAGCTGTTTTTT	CAIGLAENTGELFF
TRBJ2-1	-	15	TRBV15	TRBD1	TGTGCCACCAGCAGACGACAGGGATCCTACAATGAGCAGTTCTTC	CATSRRQGSYNEQFF
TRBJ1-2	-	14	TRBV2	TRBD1	TGTGCCAGCAGTGAAGGGACAGGTCAAAATGGCTACACCTTC	CASSEGTGQNGYTF
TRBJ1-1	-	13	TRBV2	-	TGTGCCAGCAGTGGCAATCACAGGAGAGAAGCTTTCTTT	CASSGNHRREAFF
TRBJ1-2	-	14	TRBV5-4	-	TGTGCCAGCAGCTTGTCAGGGGCTCACTATGGCTACACCTTC	CASSLSGAHYGYTF
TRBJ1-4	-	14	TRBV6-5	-	TGTGCCACACTTATTGGGGGGACTAATGAAAAACTGTTTTTT	CATLIGGTNEKLFF
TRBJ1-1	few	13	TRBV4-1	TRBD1	TGCGCCAGCAGTAACAGGGGGCTTACTGAAGCTTTCTTT	CASSNRGLTEAFF
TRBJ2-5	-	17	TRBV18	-	TGTGCCAGCTCACCACCGGTTCTAACAGGGCTACAAGAGACCCAGTACTTC	CASSPPVLTGLQETQYF
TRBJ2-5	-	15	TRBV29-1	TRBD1	TGCAGCGTGGGGCCGGGACAGGGGGCGAGAGAGACCCAGTACTTC	CSVGPGQGARETQYF
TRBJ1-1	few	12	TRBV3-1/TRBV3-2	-	TGTGCCAGCAGCCAAGGAGACTTGGAAGCTTTCTTT	CASSQGDLEAFF
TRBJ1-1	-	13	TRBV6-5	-	TGTGCCAGCAGTTTCCAGGGTGACACTGAAGCTTTCTTT	CASSFQGDTEAFF
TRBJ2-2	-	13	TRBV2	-	TGTGCCAGCAGCGTAGGGGTTACCGGGGAGCTGTTTTTT	CASSVGVTGELFF
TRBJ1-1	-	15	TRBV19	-	TGTGCCAGTAGAGGATGGGGTTACGGGGGAACTGAAGCTTTCTTT	CASRGWGYGGTEAFF
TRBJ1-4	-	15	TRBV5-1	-	TGCGCCAGCAGCTTGTTGTCCGGGAGTAATGAAAAACTGTTTTTT	CASSLLSGSNEKLFF
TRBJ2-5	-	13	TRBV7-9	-	TGTGCCAGCAGCGCGAGACTCGAGGAGACCCAGTACTTC	CASSARLEETQYF
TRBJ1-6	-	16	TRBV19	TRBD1	TGTGCCAGTAGTATTCATCATTCAGGGGGCGGTTCACCCCTCCACTTT	CASSIHHSGGGSPLHF
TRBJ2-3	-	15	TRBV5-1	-	TGCGCCAGCAGCTCTGGGGCGGGGAACACAGATACGCAGTATTTT	CASSSGAGNTDTQYF
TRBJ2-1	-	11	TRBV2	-	TGTGCCAGGAGCCCATACAATGAGCAGTTCTTC	CARSPYNEQFF
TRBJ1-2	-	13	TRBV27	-	TGTGCCAGCAGTTTATTTATGAACTATGGCTACACCTTC	CASSLFMNYGYTF
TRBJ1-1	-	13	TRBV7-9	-	TGTGCCAGCAGCTTAAATCCACAGGGATATGTTTTCTTT	CASSLNPQGYVFF
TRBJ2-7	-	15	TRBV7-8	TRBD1	TGTGCCAGCAGCTTCAGGGGGCCCCCAACCTACGAGCAGTACTTC	CASSFRGPPTYEQYF
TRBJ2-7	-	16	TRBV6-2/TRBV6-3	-	TGTGCCAGCAGTTACAACACCATGAAGTTCACCTACGAGCAGTACTTC	CASSYNTMKFTYEQYF
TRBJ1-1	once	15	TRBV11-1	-	TGTGCCAGCAGCTTCGGAGGGGTATTGAACACTGAAGCTTTCTTT	CASSFGGVLNTEAFF
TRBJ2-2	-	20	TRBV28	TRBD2	TGTGCCAGCACCCACCTGCGACCGGGACTAGCGGGAGTACACACCGGGGAGCTGTTTTTT	CASTHLRPGLAGVHTGELFF
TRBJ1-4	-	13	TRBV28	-	TGTGCCACCGAGAGAGATTTGGATGAAAAACTGTTTTTT	CATERDLDEKLFF
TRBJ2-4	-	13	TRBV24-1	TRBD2	TGTGCCACCAGTGATTTTAGCGGGGACATTCAGTACTTC	CATSDFSGDIQYF
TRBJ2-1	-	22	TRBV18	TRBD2	TGTGCCAGCTCACCAAAAGCCGGGTCGGCGCGAATTGGCGGGAGATTCAATGTGGAGCAGTTCTTC	CASSPKAGSARIGGRFNVEQFF
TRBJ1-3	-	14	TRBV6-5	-	TGTGCCAGCATCCGAGGAGAGGGTCGTAACACCATATATTTT	CASIRGEGRNTIYF
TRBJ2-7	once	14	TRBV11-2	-	TGTGCCAGCCTGGGACACGACCCTCCCTACGAGCAGTACTTC	CASLGHDPPYEQYF
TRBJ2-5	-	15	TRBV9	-	TGTGCCAGCAGCGTTGGGCCTATCCTCCAAGAGACCCAGTACTTC	CASSVGPILQETQYF
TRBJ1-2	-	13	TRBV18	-	TGTGCCAGCTCAACGGGGGTGTGGGGCGGCTACACCTTC	CASSTGVWGGYTF
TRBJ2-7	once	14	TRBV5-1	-	TGCGCCAGCAGCTTGGCCCGGAGGGGCTACGAGCAGTACTTC	CASSLARRGYEQYF
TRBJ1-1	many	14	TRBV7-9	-	TGTGCCAGCAGCTTAGCCGAGGCGAGCACTGAAGCTTTCTTT	CASSLAEASTEAFF
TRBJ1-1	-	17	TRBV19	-	TGTGCCAGTAGTCCGGATACGGGGATTCGGGCGCACACTGAAGCTTTCTTT	CASSPDTGIRAHTEAFF
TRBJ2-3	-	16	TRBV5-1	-	TGCGCCAGCAGAGTATACTCGGGGGGCGACACAGATACGCAGTATTTT	CASRVYSGGDTDTQYF
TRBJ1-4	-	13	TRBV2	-	TGTGCCAGCAGGGAGGGAGTTCGGGGAAAACTGTTTTTT	CASREGVRGKLFF
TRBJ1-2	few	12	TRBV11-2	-	TGTGCCAGCAGCCTCCAGGTTTACGGCTACACCTTC	CASSLQVYGYTF
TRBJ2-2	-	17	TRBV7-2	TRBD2	TGTGCCAGCAGCCTGGGGCTAGCGGGAGATATCGACGGGGAGCTGTTTTTT	CASSLGLAGDIDGELFF
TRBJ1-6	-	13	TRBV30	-	TGTGCACACCGGGAATCATATAATTCACCCCTCCACTTT	CAHRESYNSPLHF
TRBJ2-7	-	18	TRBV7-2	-	TGTGCCAGCAGCTTAGAAGGTGTGGCGTCTAGCGCGTACTACGAGCAGTACTTC	CASSLEGVASSAYYEQYF
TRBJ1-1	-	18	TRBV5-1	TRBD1	TGCGCCAGCAGCCCGTTGAGGGGACAGGGGGCCTGGGGCACTGAAGCTTTCTTT	CASSPLRGQGAWGTEAFF
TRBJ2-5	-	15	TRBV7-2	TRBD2	TGTGCCAGCAGCATAATAGCGGGGCGAGAAGAGACCCAGTACTTC	CASSIIAGREETQYF
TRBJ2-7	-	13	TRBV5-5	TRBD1	TGTGCCAGCAGCGGGGACAGGGCCTACGAGCAGTACTTC	CASSGDRAYEQYF
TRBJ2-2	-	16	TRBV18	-	TGTGCCAGCTCACCATGGGAAGGAGGCAGGTCGGGGGAGCTGTTTTTT	CASSPWEGGRSGELFF
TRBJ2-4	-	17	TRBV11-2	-	TGTGCCAGCAGCTTAGATCCATGGGGGGAAGCCAAAAACATTCAGTACTTC	CASSLDPWGEAKNIQYF
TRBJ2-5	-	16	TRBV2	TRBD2	TGTGCCAGCAGACTACGGACTAGCGGGAGCCCAGAGACCCAGTACTTC	CASRLRTSGSPETQYF
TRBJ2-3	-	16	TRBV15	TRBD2	TGTGCCACCAGCAGAGAGCCTAGCGGGGGGGCAGATACGCAGTATTTT	CATSREPSGGADTQYF
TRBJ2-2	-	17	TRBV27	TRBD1	TGTGCCAGCAGTTTAAGACACAGGGGTCCGAACACCGGGGAGCTGTTTTTT	CASSLRHRGPNTGELFF